This TCR beta chain was observed in a study of HIV-infected children after antiretroviral therapy interruption. Study overall: Median age was approximately 9.5 years (interruption) and roughly 8 years (continuous). Continuous-treatment samples came from weeks 0, 48 and 150. The study, taken as a whole, reports: Some non-naive CD45RA+ T cells might be present among sorted naive cells.

Regarding treatment: PENTA 11 planned treatment interruption arm or continuous ART arm. Naive CD4+ CD45RA+ CD45RO- T cells were sorted from thawed PBMCs. This clonotype appeared many times. Its matching antigen is unknown. J gave up 4 bases and V 6 bases, and 5 bases lay outside the gene matches. Germline CDR1 and CDR2: SQVTM and ANQGSEA. The CDR3 is 12 residues long. A 3' RACE protocol on RNA, with unique molecular identifiers, produced the TCR library. TCRdb re-analysed the 3' RACE reads in MiXCR, keeping a single row per CDR3 protein. This table has roughly 46,000 distinct CDR3 sequences, roughly 4.5% appearing once.

This chain uses TRBV29-1 with TRBJ2-7; 8 positions match TRBD1. The sequence was collected from a pool of human donors with HIV. Sequences were derived from CD45RA+ CD4+ T cells from PBMCs, pooled from several time points, sampled from a donor given antiretroviral therapy, either interrupted or continuous. As for subset: naive CD4+ CD45RA+ CD45RO- T cells. DNA of the CDR3: TGCAGCGTGACTGGACAGGGTTACGAGCAGTACTTC. It translates to CSVTGQGYEQYF.